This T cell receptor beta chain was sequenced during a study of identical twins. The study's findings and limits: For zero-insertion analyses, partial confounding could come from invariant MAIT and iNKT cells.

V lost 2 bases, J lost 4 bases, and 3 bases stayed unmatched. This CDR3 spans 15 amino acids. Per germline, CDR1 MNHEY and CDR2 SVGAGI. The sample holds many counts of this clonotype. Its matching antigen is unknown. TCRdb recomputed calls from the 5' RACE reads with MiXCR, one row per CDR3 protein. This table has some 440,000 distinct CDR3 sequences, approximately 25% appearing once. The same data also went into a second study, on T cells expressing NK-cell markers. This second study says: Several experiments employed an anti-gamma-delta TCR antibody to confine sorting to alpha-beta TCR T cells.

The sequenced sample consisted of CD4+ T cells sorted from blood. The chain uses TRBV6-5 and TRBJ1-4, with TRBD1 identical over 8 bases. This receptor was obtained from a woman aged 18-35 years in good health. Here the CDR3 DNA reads TGTGCCAGCAGTTACCGACAGGGGAGTAATGAAAAACTGTTTTTT. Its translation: CASSYRQGSNEKLFF.